What follows describes a single T cell receptor beta chain. The data were taken from a study of T cell changes during pregnancy in multiple sclerosis. Germline V gene data show CDR1 as WNHNN and CDR2 as SYGVQD (reference sequence). V was pared by 4 bases and J by 2 bases, with 9 bases of the junction left unmatched. The CDR3 sequence is 17 residues long. Sequenced by immunoSEQ multiplex PCR; TCRdb stores in-frame clones only, minus some. Of 84,000 or so clones detected, 85% to 95% appear once; the ten largest clones hold about 0.8%. V gene TRBV10-1 combines with J gene TRBJ2-3; 10 bases align to TRBD2. This sample comprised peripheral blood, obtained in the third trimester of pregnancy. This clonotype originated in a female donor with multiple sclerosis, enrolled in a pregnancy study. The CDR3, as DNA: TGCGCCAGCAGTGCTACTAGCGGGAATCTCTACACAGATACGCAGTATTTT. Its protein is CASSATSGNLYTDTQYF.